These T cell receptor beta chains were read from a single sample in a study of cytomegalovirus exposure and HLA in healthy donors. Here immunoSEQ multiplex PCR was the method, and the copy in TCRdb shows in-frame clones only, minus some. The table has 180,000 or so clones, about 9% seen once. Sample: PBMCs. The receptors come from a woman younger than 45 in good health and CMV-seropositive. The CDR3 runs from the conserved cysteine through the conserved F or W.

V	J	CDR3
TRBV29-1	TRBJ2-1	CSVEDLVETGDNEQFF
TRBV21-1	TRBJ1-4	CASSGDRGEEKLFF
TRBV5-1	TRBJ2-7	CASSLDRGTRIYEQYF
TRBV19	TRBJ2-3	CASSTTDTQYF
TRBV6-1	TRBJ2-7	CASSEAVTGTYEQYF
TRBV19	TRBJ1-1	CASSPSREQNTEAFF
TRBV29-1	TRBJ1-5	CSVRVSNQPQHF
TRBV7-2	TRBJ2-7	CASSFTSGRVEQYF
TRBV5-1	TRBJ1-1	CASSDSMNTEAFF
TRBV7-7	TRBJ2-5	CASSLTGGIQETQYF
TRBV19	TRBJ1-2	CASSHRGGQGGYTF
TRBV19	TRBJ1-2	CASSIDGGTGYTF
TRBV5-1	TRBJ2-1	CASSNYGTSGKNEQFF
TRBV5-1	TRBJ2-5	CASSLAVQGETQYF
TRBV27	TRBJ2-1	CASSPLDNAYNEQFF
TRBV5-1	TRBJ2-7	CASSRELQGGEQYF
TRBV6-5	TRBJ1-5	CASRGLGSNQPQHF
TRBV20-1	TRBJ2-2	CSAPITGELFF
TRBV7-6	TRBJ1-2	CASSPLRGPDGYTF
TRBV28	TRBJ2-1	CASSPHLAGELNEQFF
TRBV25-1	TRBJ2-3	CASRPSTSGLRGDTQYF
TRBV13	TRBJ2-3	CASSSPGQGTDTQYF
TRBV5-1	TRBJ2-7	CASSNPGQGTYEQYF
TRBV4-1	TRBJ2-3	CASSQVYSTSGTDTQYF
TRBV2	TRBJ2-3	CASSERVAVSTDTRYF
TRBV19	TRBJ2-7	CASSTGTFGYEQYF
TRBV4-2	TRBJ1-2	CASSQDGGYGGYTF